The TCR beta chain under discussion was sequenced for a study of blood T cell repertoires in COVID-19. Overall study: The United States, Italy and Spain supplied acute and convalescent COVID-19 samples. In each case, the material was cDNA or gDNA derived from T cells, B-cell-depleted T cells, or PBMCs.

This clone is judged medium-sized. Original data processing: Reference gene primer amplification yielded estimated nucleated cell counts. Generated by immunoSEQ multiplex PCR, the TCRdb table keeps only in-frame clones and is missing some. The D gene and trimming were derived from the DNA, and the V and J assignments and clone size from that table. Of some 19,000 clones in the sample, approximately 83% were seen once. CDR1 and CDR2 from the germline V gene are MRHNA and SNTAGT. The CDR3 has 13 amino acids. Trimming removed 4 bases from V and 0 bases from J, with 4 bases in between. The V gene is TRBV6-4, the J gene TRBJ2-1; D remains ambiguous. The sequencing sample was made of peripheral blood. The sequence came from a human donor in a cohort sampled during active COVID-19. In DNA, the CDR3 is TGTGCCAGCAGTGCCAGCTCCTACAATGAGCAGTTCTTC. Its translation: CASSASSYNEQFF.